These T cell receptor beta chains were read from a single sample in a study of T cells in Graves' hyperthyroidism and ophthalmopathy. One entry per CDR3 protein, called by TCRdb with MiXCR from the multiplex PCR reads. The sample has approximately 330,000 distinct CDR3 sequences, 21% seen once. Sequenced material: blood. These receptors came from a woman in her forties or fifties with Graves' hyperthyroidism. Both conserved end residues are part of each CDR3. D genes are given only for firm matches. Only part of the rows carry a size: once, few, many, or a class if the clone is expanded.

v_call	j_call	clone_size	d_call	cdr3_nt	cdr3_aa
TRBV29-1	TRBJ2-3	many	TRBD2	TGCAGCGTTGGTACCCACGGGGGGGTCACAGATACGCAGTATTTT	CSVGTHGGVTDTQYF
TRBV19	TRBJ2-5	-	-	TGTGCCAGTAGTCCTAACCTTAGCGGAGAGACCCAGTACTTC	CASSPNLSGETQYF
TRBV9	TRBJ1-6	few	TRBD1	TGTGCCAGCAGCGAAACAGGGGCCTATAATTCACCCCTCCACTTT	CASSETGAYNSPLHF
TRBV28	TRBJ2-7	-	TRBD2	TGTGCCAGCAGTTTATGGGGGACTAGCGGCTACGAGCAGTACTTC	CASSLWGTSGYEQYF
TRBV11-3	TRBJ2-7	many	TRBD2	TGTGCCAGCAGCTACTCAGCGGGAGTCACCTACGAGCAGTACTTC	CASSYSAGVTYEQYF
TRBV7-9	TRBJ1-6	-	-	TGTGCCAGCAGCTTAGTTTTTCTCGGGTGGAATTCACCCCTCCACTTT	CASSLVFLGWNSPLHF
TRBV3-1	TRBJ2-7	many	-	TGTGCCAGCAGCCAAGGGACAAAGATCTACGAGCAGTACTTC	CASSQGTKIYEQYF
TRBV2	TRBJ1-5	-	TRBD1	TGTGCCAGCGCGACAGGGGCAGATCAGCCCCAGCATTTT	CASATGADQPQHF
TRBV18	TRBJ1-2	-	-	TGTGCCAGCTCACCCCTGGCGGAATATGGCTACACCTTC	CASSPLAEYGYTF
TRBV13	TRBJ2-2	few	TRBD2	TGTGCCAGCAGCTTAGCTCGGGACTACCTGAACACCGGGGAGCTGTTTTTT	CASSLARDYLNTGELFF
TRBV2	TRBJ2-1	many	-	TGTGCCAGCAGCCCCCTACGGAAGCGACAAGAGCAGTTCTTC	CASSPLRKRQEQFF
TRBV14	TRBJ2-1	many	TRBD1	TGTGCCAGCAGCCAGAGGACAGGCTCCTACAATGAGCAGTTCTTC	CASSQRTGSYNEQFF
TRBV5-1	TRBJ2-5	-	TRBD2	TGCGCCAGCAGCTTGGCCGGGACTAGCGGGACCCAGTACTTC	CASSLAGTSGTQYF
TRBV3-1	TRBJ2-7	many	TRBD1	TGTGCCAGCAGCCAAGGGACAGGGGGTACCTACGAGCAGTACTTC	CASSQGTGGTYEQYF
TRBV27	TRBJ2-7	many	-	TGTGCCAGCAGTTTACCCCTGTGGGAGTCCTACGAGCAGTACTTC	CASSLPLWESYEQYF
TRBV5-8	TRBJ1-6	many	TRBD1	TGTGCCAGCAGCTTGGCGGGACAGGGAGGTTCACCCCTCCACTTT	CASSLAGQGGSPLHF
TRBV7-2	TRBJ2-1	few	-	TGTGCCAGCTCAGCTAGGGGTAGGGCCTCTCCGTTCTTC	CASSARGRASPFF
TRBV18	TRBJ1-6	-	-	TGTGCCAGCTCACCCGGACAGTCGTATAATTCACCCCTCCACTTT	CASSPGQSYNSPLHF
TRBV12-3/TRBV12-4	TRBJ2-1	many	TRBD2	TGTGCCAGCAGCCCTGGACTAGCGGGAGATAATGAGCAGTTCTTC	CASSPGLAGDNEQFF
TRBV15	TRBJ2-3	many	-	TGTGCCACCAGCAGAGGGGGGGTAGGGAGAGATACGCAGTATTTT	CATSRGGVGRDTQYF
TRBV5-5	TRBJ1-2	-	-	TGTGCCAGCGGCCATGGGAATGGCTACACCTTC	CASGHGNGYTF
TRBV14	TRBJ2-1	few	-	TGTGCCAGCAGCCTATCCGCAATCTACAATGAGCAGTTCTTC	CASSLSAIYNEQFF
TRBV28	TRBJ2-7	many	TRBD2	TGTGCCAGCAGTTTCTTTCGGGGGGGAACCTACGAGCAGTACTTC	CASSFFRGGTYEQYF
TRBV28	TRBJ1-1	many	-	TGTGCCAGCAGTTTATTGGTCCCGAACACTGAAGCTTTCTTT	CASSLLVPNTEAFF
TRBV20-1	TRBJ2-1	many	TRBD2	TGCAGTGCTAGCCGAACGGGGGGACGGTACAATGAGCAGTTCTTC	CSASRTGGRYNEQFF
TRBV28	TRBJ2-3	many	-	TGTGCCAGCAGTTTAGGGGCAACAGGGAAAGATACGCAGTATTTT	CASSLGATGKDTQYF
TRBV12-3/TRBV12-4	TRBJ2-1	-	-	TGTGCCAGCAGTTTTGGGAACAATGAGCAGTTCTTC	CASSFGNNEQFF
TRBV27	TRBJ2-7	many	-	TGTGCCAGCAGTGAACCACCATACTACGAGCAGTACTTC	CASSEPPYYEQYF
TRBV27	TRBJ1-2	once	TRBD1	TGTGCCAGCGGCCGGACAGGGGGCGCGGATGGCTACACCTTC	CASGRTGGADGYTF
TRBV6-9	TRBJ1-1	-	TRBD1	TGTGCCAGCAGTTACGGACAGGGAAGCACTGAAGCTTTCTTT	CASSYGQGSTEAFF
TRBV28	TRBJ2-7	many	TRBD2	TGTGCCAGCAGTTTGATACCGGGAGGCTCCTACGAGCAGTACTTC	CASSLIPGGSYEQYF
TRBV28	TRBJ1-6	many	-	TGTGCCAGCCAGGGCAGGGGCCAGGGCTCCTATAATTCACCCCTCCACTTT	CASQGRGQGSYNSPLHF
TRBV10-3	TRBJ2-1	many	-	TGTGCCATCAGTTGGGACATAATGGACAATGAGCAGTTCTTC	CAISWDIMDNEQFF
TRBV10-3	TRBJ2-1	few	-	TGTGCCATCAGTGAGTCTATGACAGCCCTTGGTAATGAGCAGTTCTTC	CAISESMTALGNEQFF
TRBV3-1	TRBJ2-1	many	TRBD2	TGTGCCAGCAGCGCCGGGACTAGCATTTACAATGAGCAGTTCTTC	CASSAGTSIYNEQFF
TRBV25-1	TRBJ2-3	-	TRBD2	TGTGCCAGCAGTGGAGCGGGAGAGGCAGATACGCAGTATTTT	CASSGAGEADTQYF
TRBV20-1	TRBJ1-5	many	-	TGCAGTGCTAGAGATCCCCAGACAGTTCTTCAGCATTTT	CSARDPQTVLQHF
TRBV12-3/TRBV12-4	TRBJ1-1	many	-	TGTGCCAGCAGCCCCACGGGGGGCGGAACTGAAGCTTTCTTT	CASSPTGGGTEAFF
TRBV3-1	TRBJ2-5	many	TRBD2	TGTGCCAGCAGCCAAGGCTTAGCGGGAGAGGTGACCCAGTACTTC	CASSQGLAGEVTQYF
TRBV9	TRBJ1-6	-	-	TGTGCCAGCAGCGTAGGTAACAGGGTTGTTTCACCCCTCCACTTT	CASSVGNRVVSPLHF
TRBV3-1	TRBJ2-2	many	-	TGTGCCAGCAGCCAAGATACGCGGACCGGGGAGCTGTTTTTT	CASSQDTRTGELFF
TRBV5-1	TRBJ1-2	-	TRBD1	TGCGCCAGCAGCTTGGAGGGACAGTCTTCCTATGGCTACACCTTC	CASSLEGQSSYGYTF
TRBV20-1	TRBJ2-7	-	-	TGCAGTGCTAGGCCCCACGGGAGCTACGAGCAGTACTTC	CSARPHGSYEQYF
TRBV2	TRBJ1-3	many	-	TGTGCCAGCAGTGTGAAGTCGACTGGAAACACCATATATTTT	CASSVKSTGNTIYF
TRBV11-2	TRBJ1-1	-	-	TGTGCCAGCAGCCCCCCCCCCACTGAAGCTTTCTTT	CASSPPPTEAFF
TRBV12-3/TRBV12-4	TRBJ2-3	many	-	TGTGCCAGCAGTTTCGGGGGCGCAGATACGCAGTATTTT	CASSFGGADTQYF
TRBV3-1	TRBJ1-1	many	-	TGTGCCAGCAGCCCCCGCCGGAACACTGAAGCTTTCTTT	CASSPRRNTEAFF
TRBV11-2	TRBJ2-5	many	TRBD1	TGTGCCAGCAGCTATACCGGGACAGAACGGCCGGTGGAGTACTTC	CASSYTGTERPVEYF
TRBV7-3	TRBJ2-7	many	-	TGTGCCAGCAGCACAACAGGGTACGGGGAGCAGTACTTC	CASSTTGYGEQYF
TRBV20-1	TRBJ2-6	many	TRBD2	TGCAGTGCTAACCGGGGGGGGTACGGGGCCAACGTCCTGACTTTC	CSANRGGYGANVLTF
TRBV2	TRBJ1-1	-	-	TGTGCCAGCAGATTTCTTACACAATTGCGGGGGCAAGCTTTCTTT	CASRFLTQLRGQAFF
TRBV2	TRBJ1-2	-	-	TGTGCCAGCAGGGACAACCCTCCTGGCTACACCTTC	CASRDNPPGYTF
TRBV18	TRBJ2-1	-	-	TGTGCCAGCTCACCACCGAGAGGAGGCGGTTCCAACAATGAGCAGTTCTTC	CASSPPRGGGSNNEQFF
TRBV5-1	TRBJ2-3	few	-	TGCGCCAGCAGCCCCCGGGGGCCTGGGATCACAGATACGCAGTATTTT	CASSPRGPGITDTQYF